One and the same sample provided the 14 T cell receptor beta chains below, sequenced in a study of T cells after posttransplantation cyclophosphamide. The naive gate required viable CD3+CD4+ or CD3+CD8+ cells with CCR7+CD45RA+CD45RO-CD95-CD27+CD28+ phenotype. Generated by immunoSEQ multiplex PCR, the TCRdb table keeps only in-frame clones and is missing some. The sample has around 19,000 clones; almost 99% are singletons. What was sequenced was naive CD4+ T cells sorted from PBMCs. The source is a man between 40 and 49 years old in good health, CMV-negative, and a related stem cell transplant donor.

The sample holds one count of this clone. The chain couples TRBV6-5 to TRBJ2-3, with 7 bases fitting TRBD1. Germline CDR1 and CDR2: MNHEY and SVGAGI. Trimming removed 0 bases from V and 6 bases from J; junction bases left unmatched: 9. This CDR3 spans 16 amino acids. The CDR3 nucleotides are TGTGCCAGCAGTTACTCGAAAGGGGGCATGTCGGATACGCAGTATTTT. This codes for CASSYSKGGMSDTQYF.

The chain is built from TRBV27 and TRBJ2-1; D is uncertain. Germline V gene data show CDR1 as MNHEY and CDR2 as SMNVEV (reference sequence). V was pared by 2 bases and J by 3 bases, with 8 bases between. The CDR3 is 14 residues long. CDR3 sequence reads: CASSLIRIYNEQFF. Here the CDR3 DNA reads TGTGCCAGCAGTTTAATCAGGATCTACAATGAGCAGTTCTTC.

The V and J genes are TRBV10-3 and TRBJ2-1; maybe TRBD1 (5 bases). Trimming cost V 7 bases and J 0 bases, with 13 bases left between them. In germline, CDR1 is ENHRY, CDR2 SYGVKD. The CDR3 consists of 15 residues. The DNA of the CDR3 is TGTGCCATCACCAACGGACACCTCTCCTACAATGAGCAGTTCTTC. Amino acids: CAITNGHLSYNEQFF.

The rearrangement links TRBV5-1 to TRBJ2-7; no clear D gene. This CDR3 is 18 amino acids long. The germline V gene encodes CDR1 SGHRS and CDR2 YFSETQ. V shed 0 bases and J shed 5 bases, with 24 bases lying between them. The CDR3 here is CASSLVSQRTGISNEQYF. CDR3 bases: TGCGCCAGCAGCTTGGTCTCCCAGCGTACGGGTATTTCCAACGAGCAGTACTTC.

The chain has TRBV6-1 and TRBJ1-5; the match to TRBD1 covers 7 bases. After removal of 2 bases from V and 3 bases from J, the junction contained 4 bases not matched to a gene. The CDR3 is 15 amino acids. CDR1 and CDR2 from the germline V gene are MNHNS and SASEGT. The DNA for the CDR3 is TGTGCCAGCAGTGAAAACAGGGGTCCCAATCAGCCCCAGCATTTT. Amino acids: CASSENRGPNQPQHF.

This clone was recorded once. The V and J genes are TRBV28 and TRBJ2-7; 7 positions match TRBD1. The CDR3 runs to 14 residues. V trimming: 6 bases; J trimming: 2 bases; junction bases outside the gene matches: 7. CDR1 and CDR2 (germline): MDHEN, SYDVKM. The CDR3 DNA sequence: TGTGCCAGCAGCTTGACAGGGTTAACCTACGAGCAGTACTTC. Encoded protein: CASSLTGLTYEQYF.

The chain couples TRBV19 to TRBJ2-3, with TRBD2 matching over 7 bases. V gave up 5 bases and J gave up 6 bases; unmatched junction bases: 8. Germline V gene sequence: CDR1 LNHDA, CDR2 SQIVND (reference sequence). CDR3 length equals 14 residues. CDR3: CASSDGLVLDTQYF. The DNA for the CDR3 is TGTGCCAGTAGTGATGGACTAGTGCTGGATACGCAGTATTTT.

The J gene is TRBJ2-3, the V gene TRBV2, with D perhaps TRBD1 (5 bases). V lost 8 bases and J 2 bases, leaving 11 bases between the germline ends. This CDR3 is built from 13 residues. Germline V gene data show CDR1 as SNHLY and CDR2 as FYNNEI. DNA of the CDR3: TGTGCCAGCGTCCAGGGTACCACAGATACGCAGTATTTT. Translated, it gives CASVQGTTDTQYF.

V and J are TRBV12-2 and TRBJ2-7; whether TRBD1, the table's D call, matches the DNA was not checked. TRBV12-2 is flagged as a pseudogene. This CDR3 comprises 12 residues. The CDR3 here is CASRLQAYEQYF. The CDR3 region has the DNA TGTGCAAGTCGCCTCCAGGCCTACGAGCAGTACTTC.

CDR3 DNA: TGTGCCAGCAGCTTGGGTTTTGGGGCGGTCACCGGGGAGCTGTTTTTT. Translated: CASSLGFGAVTGELFF. This chain uses TRBV5-8 with TRBJ2-2, with a tentative D call TRBD1 (5 bases). CDR1 SGHTS and CDR2 YDEGEE come from the germline V gene. This CDR3 region has 16 residues. Trimming stripped 0 bases from V and 4 bases from J, with 13 bases between. Combining the CDR3 with reference TRBV5-8 and TRBJ2-2 gives the whole variable domain EAGVTQSPTHLIKTRGQQATLRCSPISGHTSVYWYQQALGLGLQFLLWYDEGEERNRGNFPPRFSGRQFPNYSSELNVNALELEDSALYLCASSLGFGAVTGELFFGEGSRLTVL.

This sequence joins TRBV28 and TRBJ1-6; D is unclear. CDR1 is MDHEN, CDR2 SYDVKM, per germline. V dropped 4 bases and J dropped 9 bases, with 16 bases sitting between them. The CDR3 is made up of 15 amino acids. This CDR3 is CASSSDRGLSSPLHF. Here the CDR3 DNA reads TGTGCCAGCAGTTCCGATCGGGGTCTAAGTTCACCCCTCCACTTT. Full variable domain (rest looked up from reference TRBV28 and TRBJ1-6): DVKVTQSSRYLVKRTGEKVFLECVQDMDHENMFWYRQDPGLGLRLIYFSYDVKMKEKGDIPEGYSVSREKKERFSLILESASTNQTSMYLCASSSDRGLSSPLHFGNGTRLTVT.

The CDR3 nucleotides read TGTGCCAGCAGCTCGCCGGGACTCCAATTGACCGGGGAGCTGTTTTTT. It codes for CASSSPGLQLTGELFF. The rearrangement links TRBV5-6 to TRBJ2-2, with a weak D call TRBD2 (6 bases). The CDR3 has 16 residues. Trimming shortened V by 3 bases and J by 5 bases, and 17 bases separated the two germline ends. CDR1 is SGHDT and CDR2 is YYEEEE in the germline V gene.

The V gene is TRBV28, the J gene TRBJ2-7; tentative D call: TRBD2 (6 bases). Trimming removed 3 bases from V and 3 bases from J, with 12 bases in between. CDR3 length: 14 amino acids. Germline CDR1 reads MDHEN; CDR2 reads SYDVKM. CDR3 loop: CASSFSGVRYEQYF. In nucleotides, the CDR3 is TGTGCCAGCAGTTTTTCGGGGGTTCGCTACGAGCAGTACTTC.

The chain combines TRBV4-1 with TRBJ2-7; D is undetermined. CDR3 length: 14 residues. V lost 6 bases and J 10 bases, leaving 22 bases between the germline ends. Per the germline V gene, CDR1 is MGHRA and CDR2 is YSYEKL. The chain's CDR3 is CASRGRATGTDQYF. The DNA for the CDR3 is TGCGCCAGCAGGGGCAGAGCTACTGGTACGGATCAGTACTTC.